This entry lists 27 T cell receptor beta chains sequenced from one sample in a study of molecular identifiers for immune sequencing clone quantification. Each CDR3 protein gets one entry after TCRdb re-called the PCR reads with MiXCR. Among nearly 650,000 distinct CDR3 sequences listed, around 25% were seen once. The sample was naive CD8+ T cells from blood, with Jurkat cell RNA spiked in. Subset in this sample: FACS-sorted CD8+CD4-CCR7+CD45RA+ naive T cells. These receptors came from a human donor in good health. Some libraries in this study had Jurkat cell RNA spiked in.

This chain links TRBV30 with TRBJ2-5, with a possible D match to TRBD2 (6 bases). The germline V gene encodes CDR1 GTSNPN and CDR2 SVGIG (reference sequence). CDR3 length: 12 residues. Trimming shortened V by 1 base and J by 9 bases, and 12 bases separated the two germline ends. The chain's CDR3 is CAWSGTGEPQYF. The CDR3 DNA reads TGTGCCTGGAGTGGGACGGGGGAGCCCCAGTACTTC.

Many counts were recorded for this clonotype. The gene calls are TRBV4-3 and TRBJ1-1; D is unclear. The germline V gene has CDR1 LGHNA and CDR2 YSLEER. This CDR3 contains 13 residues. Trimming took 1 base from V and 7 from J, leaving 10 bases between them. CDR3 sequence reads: CASSQVLDNEAFF. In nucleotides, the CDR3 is TGCGCCAGCAGCCAAGTCTTGGATAATGAAGCTTTCTTT.

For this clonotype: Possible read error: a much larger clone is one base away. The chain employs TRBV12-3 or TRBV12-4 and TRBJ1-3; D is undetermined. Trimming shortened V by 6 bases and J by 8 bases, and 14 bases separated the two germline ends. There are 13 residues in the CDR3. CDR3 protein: CASSGRGGDTIYF. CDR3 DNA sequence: TGTGCCAGCAGCGGGCGAGGCGGAGACACCATATATTTT.

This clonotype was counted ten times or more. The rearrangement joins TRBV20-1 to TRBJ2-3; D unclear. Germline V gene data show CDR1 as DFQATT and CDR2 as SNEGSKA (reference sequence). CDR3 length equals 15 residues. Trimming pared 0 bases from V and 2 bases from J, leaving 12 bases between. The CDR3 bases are TGCAGTGCTAGAGATTGGGCTCACTCCACAGATACGCAGTATTTT. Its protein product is CSARDWAHSTDTQYF.

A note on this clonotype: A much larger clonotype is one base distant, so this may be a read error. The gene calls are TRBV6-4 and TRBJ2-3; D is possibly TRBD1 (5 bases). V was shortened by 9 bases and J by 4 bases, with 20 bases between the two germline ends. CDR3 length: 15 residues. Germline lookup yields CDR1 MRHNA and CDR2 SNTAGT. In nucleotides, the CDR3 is TGTGCCAGTCACACATCCAGGGATCACGCAGATACGCAGTATTTT. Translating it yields CASHTSRDHADTQYF.

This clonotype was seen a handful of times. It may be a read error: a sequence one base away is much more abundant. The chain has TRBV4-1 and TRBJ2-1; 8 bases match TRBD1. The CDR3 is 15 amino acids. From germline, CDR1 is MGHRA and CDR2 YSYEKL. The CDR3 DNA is TGCGCCAGCAGCCAGGACAGGGCTACCTACATTGAGCAGTTCTTC. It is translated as CASSQDRATYIEQFF.

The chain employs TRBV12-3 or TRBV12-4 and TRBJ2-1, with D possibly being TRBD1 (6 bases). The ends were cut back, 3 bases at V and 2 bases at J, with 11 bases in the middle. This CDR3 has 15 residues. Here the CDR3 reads CASSFGTPTYNEQFF. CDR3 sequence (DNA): TGTGCCAGCAGTTTCGGGACACCTACCTACAATGAGCAGTTCTTC.

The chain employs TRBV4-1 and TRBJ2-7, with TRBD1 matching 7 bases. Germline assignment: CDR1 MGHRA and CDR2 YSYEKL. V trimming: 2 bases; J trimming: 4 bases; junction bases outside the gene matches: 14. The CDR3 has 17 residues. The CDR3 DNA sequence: TGCGCCAGCAGCCAAAAATTGACCGACAGGGTGGTTTACGAGCAGTACTTC. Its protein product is CASSQKLTDRVVYEQYF.

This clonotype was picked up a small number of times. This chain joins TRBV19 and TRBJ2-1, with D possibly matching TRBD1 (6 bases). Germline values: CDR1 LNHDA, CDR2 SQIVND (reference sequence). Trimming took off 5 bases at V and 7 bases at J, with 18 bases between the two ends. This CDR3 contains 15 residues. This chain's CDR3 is CASSPTTGVLNEQFF. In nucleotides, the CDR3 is TGTGCCAGTAGTCCCACGACAGGTGTTTTGAATGAGCAGTTCTTC.

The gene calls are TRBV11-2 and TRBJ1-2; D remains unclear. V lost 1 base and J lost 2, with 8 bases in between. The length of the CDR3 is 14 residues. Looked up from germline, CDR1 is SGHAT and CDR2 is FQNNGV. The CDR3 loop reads CASSLAEVNYGYTF. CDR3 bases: TGTGCCAGCAGCTTAGCAGAAGTAAACTATGGCTACACCTTC. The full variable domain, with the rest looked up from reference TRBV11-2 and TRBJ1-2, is EAGVAQSPRYKIIEKRQSVAFWCNPISGHATLYWYQQILGQGPKLLIQFQNNGVVDDSQLPKDRFSAERLKGVDSTLKIQPAKLEDSAVYLCASSLAEVNYGYTFGSGTRLTVV.

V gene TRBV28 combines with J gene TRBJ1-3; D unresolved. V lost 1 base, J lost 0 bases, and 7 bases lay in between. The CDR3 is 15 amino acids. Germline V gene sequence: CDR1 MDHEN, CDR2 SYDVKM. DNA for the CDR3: TGTGCCAGCAGTTTATACCGGGGCTCTGGAAACACCATATATTTT. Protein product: CASSLYRGSGNTIYF.

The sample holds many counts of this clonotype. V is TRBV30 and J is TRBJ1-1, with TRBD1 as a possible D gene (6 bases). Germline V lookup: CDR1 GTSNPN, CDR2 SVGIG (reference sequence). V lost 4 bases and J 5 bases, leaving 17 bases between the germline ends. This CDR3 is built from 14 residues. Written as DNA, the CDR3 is TGTGCCTGGAACGAAGGGGGTTGGAATACTGAAGCTTTCTTT. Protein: CAWNEGGWNTEAFF.

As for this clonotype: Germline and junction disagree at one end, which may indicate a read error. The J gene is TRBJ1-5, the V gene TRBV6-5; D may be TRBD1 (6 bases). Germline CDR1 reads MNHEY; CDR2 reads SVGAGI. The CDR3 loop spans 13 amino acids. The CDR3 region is CASSPTGLRPRHF. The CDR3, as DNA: TGTGCCAGCAGCCCCACAGGGCTTCGGCCCCGGCATTTT.

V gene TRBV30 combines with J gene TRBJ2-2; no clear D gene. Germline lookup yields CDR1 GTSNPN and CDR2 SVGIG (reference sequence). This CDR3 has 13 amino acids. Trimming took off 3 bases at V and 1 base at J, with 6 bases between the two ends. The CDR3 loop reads CAWRGWNTGELFF. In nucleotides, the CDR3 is TGTGCCTGGAGGGGGTGGAACACCGGGGAGCTGTTTTTT.

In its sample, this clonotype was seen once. The CDR3 coding sequence is TGTGCCAGCAGTTTTACTAGCGGGAGGGCGACTGAGCAGTTCTTC. It yields the protein CASSFTSGRATEQFF. The rearrangement links TRBV27 to TRBJ2-1; 13 bases are shared with TRBD2. This CDR3 has 15 residues. Germline assignment: CDR1 MNHEY and CDR2 SMNVEV (reference sequence). V lost 3 bases and J lost 9; bases outside the gene matches: 5.

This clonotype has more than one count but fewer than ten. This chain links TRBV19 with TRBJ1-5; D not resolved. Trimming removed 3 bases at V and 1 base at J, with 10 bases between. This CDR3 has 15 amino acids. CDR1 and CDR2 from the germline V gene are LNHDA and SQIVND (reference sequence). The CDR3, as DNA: TGTGCCAGTAGTATGGCTTGGGCCAGCAATCAGCCCCAGCATTTT. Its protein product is CASSMAWASNQPQHF.

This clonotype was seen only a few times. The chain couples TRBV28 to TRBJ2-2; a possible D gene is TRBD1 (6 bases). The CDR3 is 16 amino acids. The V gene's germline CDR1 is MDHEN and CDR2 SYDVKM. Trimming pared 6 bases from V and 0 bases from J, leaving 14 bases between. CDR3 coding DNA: TGTGCCAGCAGCCCCAGGGGCCTGGCGAACACCGGGGAGCTGTTTTTT. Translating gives CASSPRGLANTGELFF.

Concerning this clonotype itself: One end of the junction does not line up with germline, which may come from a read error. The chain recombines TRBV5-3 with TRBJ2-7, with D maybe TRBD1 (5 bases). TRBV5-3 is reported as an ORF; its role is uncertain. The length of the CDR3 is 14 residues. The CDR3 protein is CASSLGQNQYEQYF. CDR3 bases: TGTGCCAGCAGCTTGGGGCAGAACCAATACGAGCAGTACTTC.

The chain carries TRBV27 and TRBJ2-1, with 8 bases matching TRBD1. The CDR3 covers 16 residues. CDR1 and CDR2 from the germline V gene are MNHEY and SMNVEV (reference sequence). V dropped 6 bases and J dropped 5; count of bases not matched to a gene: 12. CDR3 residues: CASSQPGQGFDNEQFF. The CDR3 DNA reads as TGTGCCAGCAGCCAACCCGGACAGGGTTTCGACAATGAGCAGTTCTTC.

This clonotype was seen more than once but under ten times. As DNA, the CDR3 is TGTGCCAGCAGCTCGTCGACAGATCCCAGCTCCTACGAGCAGTACTTC. This sequence encodes CASSSSTDPSSYEQYF. The chain joins TRBV7-9 to TRBJ2-7, with D tentatively TRBD1 (5 bases). CDR1 SEHNR and CDR2 FQNEAQ come from the germline V gene (reference sequence). The CDR3 is 16 residues long. V lost 4 bases and J 0 bases, leaving 16 bases between the germline ends.

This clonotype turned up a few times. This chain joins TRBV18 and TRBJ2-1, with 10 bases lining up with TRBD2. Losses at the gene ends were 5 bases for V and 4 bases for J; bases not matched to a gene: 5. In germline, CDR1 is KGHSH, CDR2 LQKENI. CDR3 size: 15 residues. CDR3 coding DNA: TGTGCCAGCTCAAAAGCGGGAGGGGAGTACAATGAGCAGTTCTTC. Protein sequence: CASSKAGGEYNEQFF. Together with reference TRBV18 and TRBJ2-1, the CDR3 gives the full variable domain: NAGVMQNPRHLVRRRGQEARLRCSPMKGHSHVYWYRQLPEEGLKFMVYLQKENIIDESGMPKERFSAEFPKEGPSILRIQQVVRGDSAAYFCASSKAGGEYNEQFFGPGTRLTVL.

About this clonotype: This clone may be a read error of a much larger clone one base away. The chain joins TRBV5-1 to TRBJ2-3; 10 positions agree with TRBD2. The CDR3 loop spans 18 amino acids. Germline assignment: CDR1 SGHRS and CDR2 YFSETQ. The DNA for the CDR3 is TGCGCCAGCGGCTTGGAAACTAGCGGGGTTTGGGGCACAGATACGCAGTATTTT. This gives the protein CASGLETSGVWGTDTQYF.

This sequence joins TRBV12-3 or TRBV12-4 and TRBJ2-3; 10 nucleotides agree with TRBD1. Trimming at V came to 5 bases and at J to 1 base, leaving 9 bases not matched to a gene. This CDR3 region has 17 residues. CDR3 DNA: TGTGCCAGCAGTACCCGAGACAGGGGGCGAGGCACAGATACGCAGTATTTT. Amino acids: CASSTRDRGRGTDTQYF.

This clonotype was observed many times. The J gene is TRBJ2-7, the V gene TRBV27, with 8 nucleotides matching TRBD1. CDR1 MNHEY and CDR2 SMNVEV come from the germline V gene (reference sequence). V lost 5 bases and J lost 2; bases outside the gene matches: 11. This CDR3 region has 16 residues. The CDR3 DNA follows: TGTGCCAGCAGTCCGGGACAGGCCTATACCCCCTACGAGCAGTACTTC. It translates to CASSPGQAYTPYEQYF.

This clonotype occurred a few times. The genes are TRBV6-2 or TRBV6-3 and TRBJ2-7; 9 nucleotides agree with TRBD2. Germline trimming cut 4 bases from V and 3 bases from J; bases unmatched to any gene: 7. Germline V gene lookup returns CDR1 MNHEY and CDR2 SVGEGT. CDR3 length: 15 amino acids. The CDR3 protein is CASSWPGLASYEQYF. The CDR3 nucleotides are TGTGCCAGCAGTTGGCCGGGACTAGCTAGCTACGAGCAGTACTTC.

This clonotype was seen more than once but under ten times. The CDR3 spells CASNPKGRQGIWETQYF. As DNA, the CDR3 is TGTGCCAGCAACCCAAAAGGGCGACAGGGGATTTGGGAGACCCAGTACTTC. V usage is TRBV2 and J usage is TRBJ2-5, with 8 bases aligning to TRBD1. The CDR3 runs 17 residues. The V gene's germline CDR1 is SNHLY and CDR2 FYNNEI. Trimming at V came to 7 bases and at J to 5 bases, leaving 18 bases not matched to a gene.

The CDR3 reads CASGLPGVEQFF. CDR3 DNA sequence: TGTGCTAGTGGTTTGCCAGGGGTGGAGCAGTTCTTC. The rearrangement joins TRBV12-5 to TRBJ2-1; the D gene is possibly TRBD1 (6 bases). Trimming took off 2 bases at V and 10 bases at J, with 9 bases between the two ends. The germline V gene encodes CDR1 LGHNT and CDR2 FRNRAP. The CDR3 sequence is 12 residues long. Using reference TRBV12-5 and TRBJ2-1 for the parts outside the CDR3, the full variable domain is DARVTQTPRHKVTEMGQEVTMRCQPILGHNTVFWYRQTMMQGLELLAYFRNRAPLDDSGMPKDRFSAEMPDATLATLKIQPSEPRDSAVYFCASGLPGVEQFFGPGTRLTVL.